This T cell receptor beta chain was identified during a study of T-cell reconstitution after alpha-beta-depleted transplantation in children. Study findings and constraints: Expanded graft clones, several hundred of them, were reportedly the source of alpha-beta T cells about two months after transplant. Recipient T cells and thymic progenitors that survived gave rise to the high TCRbeta diversity observed at day 60 in some patients. Counts and diversity of T cells one year after transplant came mostly from newly produced T cells.

This clonotype occurred a few times. What it recognizes is unknown. The TCRbeta library incorporated unique molecular identifiers. TCRdb re-analysed the PCR reads in MiXCR, keeping a single row per CDR3 protein. Seen here are hundreds of thousands of distinct CDR3 sequences, more than 20% observed once, and the top ten hold less than 15%. The sequence derives from a boy younger than two who had a stem cell transplant for acute myeloid leukemia, so the T cells may come from the graft donor. Sample: PBMCs, mostly from graft donor cells, taken 360 days after TCRalphabeta/CD19-depleted stem cell transplant.

The CDR3 is CSASQQELGLYEQYF. CDR3 DNA: TGCAGTGCTAGCCAGCAGGAGCTTGGACTCTACGAGCAGTACTTC. The chain couples TRBV20-1 to TRBJ2-7; possible D gene TRBD2, 5 bases. The V end lost 3 bases, the J end lost 3 bases, and 18 bases lay between the germline ends. The length of the CDR3 is 15 residues. CDR1 and CDR2 (germline): DFQATT, SNEGSKA (reference sequence).